This TCR beta chain was recovered during a study of CD8+ T cells in alopecia areata. Overall study results and limits: An increase in clonality over normal scalp was evident in lesional scalp, especially alopecia totalis/universalis. Patients showed less clear TCR sequence sharing than mice, possibly partly because of HLA diversity. Scalp repertoires also include resident alphabeta T cells from normal skin.

In each case, RNA was isolated and then reverse transcribed into cDNA as the sequencing template. Method: immunoSEQ multiplex PCR; TCRdb's copy keeps in-frame clones and lacks some. The sample has roughly 60,000 clones; roughly two fifths are singletons. The germline CDR1 and CDR2 sequences are LGHNA and YNFKEQ. The CDR3 extends over 16 amino acids. With V trimmed by 0 bases and J by 8 bases, 5 bases remained unmatched. Regarding this clone: As yet, its antigen is unknown.

Specimen: NKG2D-low CD8+ T cells sorted from blood. This clonotype was sampled from a human donor with alopecia areata. The chain is built from TRBV4-2 and TRBJ2-1; 12 bases agree with TRBD2. The CDR3: CASSQEGTSGYDEQFF. CDR3 in DNA: TGTGCCAGCAGCCAAGAAGGGACTAGCGGGTACGATGAGCAGTTCTTC.